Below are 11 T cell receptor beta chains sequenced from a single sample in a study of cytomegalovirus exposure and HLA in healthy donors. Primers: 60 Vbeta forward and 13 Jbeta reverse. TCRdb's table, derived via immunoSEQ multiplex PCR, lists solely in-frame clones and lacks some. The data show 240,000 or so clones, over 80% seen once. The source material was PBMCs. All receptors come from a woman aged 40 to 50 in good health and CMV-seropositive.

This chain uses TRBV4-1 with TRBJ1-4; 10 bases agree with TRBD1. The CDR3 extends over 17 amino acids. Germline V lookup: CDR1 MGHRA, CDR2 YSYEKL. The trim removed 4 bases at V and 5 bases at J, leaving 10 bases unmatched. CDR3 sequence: CASSRKGMGQGNEKLFF. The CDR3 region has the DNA TGCGCCAGCAGCCGAAAAGGGATGGGACAGGGGAATGAAAAACTGTTTTTT.

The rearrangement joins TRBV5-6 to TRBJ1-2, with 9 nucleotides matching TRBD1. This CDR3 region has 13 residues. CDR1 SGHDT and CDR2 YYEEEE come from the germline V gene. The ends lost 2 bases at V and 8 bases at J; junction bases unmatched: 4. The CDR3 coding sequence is TGTGCCAGCAGCTTACAGGGGGCGGCAGGCTACACCTTC. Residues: CASSLQGAAGYTF.

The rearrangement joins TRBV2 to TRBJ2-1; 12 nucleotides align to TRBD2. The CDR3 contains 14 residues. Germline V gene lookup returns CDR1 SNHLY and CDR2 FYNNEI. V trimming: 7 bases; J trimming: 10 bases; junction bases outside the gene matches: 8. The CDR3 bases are TGTGCCAGCATCTCTAGCGGGGGGGCAGGGGAGCAGTTCTTC. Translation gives CASISSGGAGEQFF. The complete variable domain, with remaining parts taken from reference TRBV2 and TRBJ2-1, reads EPEVTQTPSHQVTQMGQEVILRCVPISNHLYFYWYRQILGQKVEFLVSFYNNEISEKSEIFDDQFSVERPDGSNFTLKIRSTKLEDSAMYFCASISSGGAGEQFFGPGTRLTVL.

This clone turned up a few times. In nucleotides, the CDR3 is TGCGCCAGCAGCTCACAGGGGGGGTCGAAAGAGACCCAGTACTTC. Its translation: CASSSQGGSKETQYF. This rearrangement joins TRBV5-1 to TRBJ2-5; a weak D match, TRBD1 (8 bases). Germline V CDR1 and CDR2: SGHRS, YFSETQ. Trimming left V 3 bases short and J 3 bases short, with 15 bases between. The CDR3 contains 15 residues.

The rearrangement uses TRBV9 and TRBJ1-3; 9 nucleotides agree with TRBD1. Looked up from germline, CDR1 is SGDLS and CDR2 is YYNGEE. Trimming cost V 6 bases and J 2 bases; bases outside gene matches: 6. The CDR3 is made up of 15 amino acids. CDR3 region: CASTLGQGPGNTIYF. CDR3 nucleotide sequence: TGTGCCAGCACCCTGGGACAGGGCCCTGGAAACACCATATATTTT.

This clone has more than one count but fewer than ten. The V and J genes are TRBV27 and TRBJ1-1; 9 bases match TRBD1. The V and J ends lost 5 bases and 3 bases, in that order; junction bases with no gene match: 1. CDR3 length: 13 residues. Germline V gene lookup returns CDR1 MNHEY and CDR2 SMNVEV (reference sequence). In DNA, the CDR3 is TGTGCCAGCAGTAGACAGGGGGACACTGAAGCTTTCTTT. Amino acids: CASSRQGDTEAFF.

The CDR3 here is CASSLDQGASYGYTF. DNA for the CDR3: TGTGCCAGCAGCTTAGATCAGGGGGCGAGCTATGGCTACACCTTC. V is TRBV11-2 and J is TRBJ1-2, with 8 nucleotides matching TRBD1. Germline CDR1 SGHAT, CDR2 FQNNGV. Trimming at V came to 0 bases and at J to 4 bases, leaving 4 bases not matched to a gene. The CDR3 length is 15 residues.

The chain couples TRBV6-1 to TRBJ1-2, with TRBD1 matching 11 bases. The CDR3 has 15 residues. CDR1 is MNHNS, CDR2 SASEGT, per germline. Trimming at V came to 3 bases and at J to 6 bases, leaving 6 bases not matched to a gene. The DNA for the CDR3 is TGTGCCAGCAGTGATACCGGGACAGGGGGTGATGGCTACACCTTC. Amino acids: CASSDTGTGGDGYTF.

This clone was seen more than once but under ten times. CDR3 residues: CASSPQRVGRETQYF. CDR3 DNA: TGTGCCAGCAGTCCCCAGAGAGTGGGGCGAGAGACCCAGTACTTC. This chain connects TRBV6-6 to TRBJ2-5; D possibly corresponds to TRBD1 (5 bases). CDR1 and CDR2 from the germline V gene are MNHNY and SVGAGI (reference sequence). This CDR3 contains 15 residues. V shed 5 bases and J shed 4 bases, with 17 bases lying between them.

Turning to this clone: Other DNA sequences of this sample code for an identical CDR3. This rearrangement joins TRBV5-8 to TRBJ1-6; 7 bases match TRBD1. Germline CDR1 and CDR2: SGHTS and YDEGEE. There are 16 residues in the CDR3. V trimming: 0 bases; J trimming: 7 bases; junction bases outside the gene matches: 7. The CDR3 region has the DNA TGTGCCAGCAGCTTGGGGTTCCGGGACAGAAATTCACCCCTCCACTTT. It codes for CASSLGFRDRNSPLHF.

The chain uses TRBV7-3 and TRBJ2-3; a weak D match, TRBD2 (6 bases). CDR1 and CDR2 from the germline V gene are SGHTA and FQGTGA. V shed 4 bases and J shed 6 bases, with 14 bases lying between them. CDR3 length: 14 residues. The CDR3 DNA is TGTGCCAGCAGCTCGTCCAGCGGGTCGGATACGCAGTATTTT. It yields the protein CASSSSSGSDTQYF.